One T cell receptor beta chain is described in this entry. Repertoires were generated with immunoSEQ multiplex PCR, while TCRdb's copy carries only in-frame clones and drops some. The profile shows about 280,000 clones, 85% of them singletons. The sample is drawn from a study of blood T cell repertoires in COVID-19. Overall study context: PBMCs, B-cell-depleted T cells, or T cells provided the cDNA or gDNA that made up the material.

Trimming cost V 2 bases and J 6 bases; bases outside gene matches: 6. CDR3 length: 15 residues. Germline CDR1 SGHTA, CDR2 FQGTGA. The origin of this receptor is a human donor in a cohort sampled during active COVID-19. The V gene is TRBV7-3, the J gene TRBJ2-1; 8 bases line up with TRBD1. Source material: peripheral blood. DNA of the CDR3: TGTGCCAGCAGCTTAGGACAGGGAAGGGTCAATGAGCAGTTCTTC. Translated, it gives CASSLGQGRVNEQFF.